The sequence of this T cell receptor (beta chain) was determined in a study of T cells in Graves' hyperthyroidism and ophthalmopathy. Study findings and constraints: For ophthalmopathy, model prediction preceded onset by a median about 6.2 months.

Fresh 10 ml peripheral blood yielded PBMCs. To note about this clonotype: No antigen is known for it.

There were TCR beta CDR3 regions amplified from RNA transcripts. The HTBI primer set drove a first-round RT-PCR of the TCR CDR3. TCRdb reprocessed the multiplex PCR reads via MiXCR and lists one record per CDR3 protein. The sample contains fewer than 300,000 distinct CDR3 sequences, less than 30% of which appear only once. Trimming removed 11 bases from V and 9 bases from J; junction bases left unmatched: 12. Germline V gives CDR1 MNHEY, CDR2 SVGEGT. The CDR3 is 13 residues long. The clonotype was recovered from a man aged 40-49 years with Graves' hyperthyroidism that later progressed to Graves' ophthalmopathy. Sequenced input: blood. This chain connects TRBV6-2 or TRBV6-3 to TRBJ2-1; 8 positions match TRBD1. In nucleotides, the CDR3 is TGTGCCTCGGGGCAGGGGGCGCGGATTGAGCAGTTCTTC. This codes for CASGQGARIEQFF.